What follows are 9 T cell receptor beta chains derived from one specimen sequenced in a study of response to subunit inactivated influenza vaccine. TCRdb called the RT-PCR reads again in MiXCR, with one record for every CDR3 protein. The sample has around 470,000 distinct CDR3 sequences; approximately 7.7% are singletons. This specimen was PBMCs from blood, taken roughly 24 months after vaccination. Every receptor here comes from a man aged 50-75 years who received an inactivated influenza vaccine.

In its sample, this clonotype was seen a few times. The CDR3 loop reads CASSNRQGLAEKLFF. The CDR3 nucleotides are TGTGCCAGCAGCAATAGACAGGGGCTTGCTGAAAAACTGTTTTTT. The genes are TRBV3-1 and TRBJ1-4, with 8 bases aligning to TRBD1. Unmatched junction bases numbered 9, after V lost 5 bases and J lost 7 bases. This CDR3 spans 15 amino acids. CDR1 is LGHDT and CDR2 is YNNKEL in the germline V gene (reference sequence).

This clonotype has a handful of counts. V is TRBV6-1 and J is TRBJ2-7; 11 positions agree with TRBD1. Trimming removed 5 bases from V and 6 bases from J; junction bases left unmatched: 12. The CDR3 is made up of 16 amino acids. CDR1 MNHNS and CDR2 SASEGT come from the germline V gene. CDR3 protein: CASSPGQGALSLEQYF. For the CDR3, the DNA is TGTGCCAGCAGTCCCGGACAGGGGGCCCTATCTCTCGAGCAGTACTTC.

This clonotype was picked up many times. The V and J genes are TRBV3-1 and TRBJ2-7; a weak D match, TRBD2 (5 bases). The V and J ends lost 0 bases and 5 bases respectively, with 11 bases between them. This CDR3 contains 14 residues. Germline values: CDR1 LGHDT, CDR2 YNNKEL (reference sequence). This chain's CDR3 is CASSQEGSRNEQYF. The CDR3 nucleotides are TGTGCCAGCAGCCAAGAAGGGAGTCGGAACGAGCAGTACTTC.

In this sample, this clonotype turned up many times. The V gene is TRBV10-3, the J gene TRBJ1-5; D is unclear. From germline, CDR1 is ENHRY and CDR2 SYGVKD. Trimming took off 3 bases at V and 6 bases at J, with 12 bases between the two ends. The CDR3 consists of 14 residues. CDR3 sequence reads: CAISDSWESQPQHF. The CDR3 region has the DNA TGTGCCATCAGTGATAGCTGGGAGAGTCAGCCCCAGCATTTT.

The chain is built from TRBV4-2 and TRBJ2-5, with 8 bases lining up with TRBD2. Germline CDR1 is LGHNA and CDR2 is YNFKEQ. The CDR3 extends over 16 amino acids. V shed 0 bases, J shed 2 bases, and the junction held 5 bases outside the gene matches. The CDR3 DNA is TGTGCCAGCAGCCAAGAGATCCGCGGGGGGCAAGAGACCCAGTACTTC. This codes for CASSQEIRGGQETQYF.

This clonotype was observed a few times. CDR3 in amino acids: CASLGQYSNQPQHF. CDR3 bases: TGTGCCAGCCTTGGGCAGTATAGCAATCAGCCCCAGCATTTT. The V call is TRBV6-1, the J call TRBJ1-5; D uncertain. The CDR3 is 14 residues long. The V end lost 8 bases, the J end lost 0 bases, and 11 bases lay between the germline ends. Germline V gives CDR1 MNHNS, CDR2 SASEGT.

This clonotype turned up a few times. This chain links TRBV20-1 with TRBJ2-3; the D gene is possibly TRBD1 (6 bases). Germline lookup yields CDR1 DFQATT and CDR2 SNEGSKA (reference sequence). V dropped 5 bases and J dropped 3 bases, with 12 bases sitting between them. This CDR3 has 13 residues. The CDR3 sequence: CSALLTGTDTQYF. The CDR3 DNA reads as TGCAGTGCTCTTCTTACAGGGACAGATACGCAGTATTTT.

This rearrangement joins TRBV5-5 to TRBJ2-5; 7 nucleotides line up with TRBD2. Germline assignment: CDR1 SGHKS and CDR2 YYEKEE (reference sequence). Trimming removed 4 bases from V and 3 bases from J; junction bases left unmatched: 6. The CDR3 is 14 residues long. The DNA of the CDR3 is TGTGCCAGCAGCCCTGGGAGGGTTGAAGAGACCCAGTACTTC. This translates into CASSPGRVEETQYF. Looking up the rest from reference TRBV5-5 and TRBJ2-5 gives the full variable domain: DAGVTQSPTHLIKTRGQQVTLRCSPISGHKSVSWYQQVLGQGPQFIFQYYEKEERGRGNFPDRFSARQFPNYSSELNVNALLLGDSALYLCASSPGRVEETQYFGPGTRLLVL.

Ten or more counts support this clonotype. This chain joins TRBV7-2 and TRBJ2-6; 7 bases line up with TRBD1. The germline V gene encodes CDR1 SGHTA and CDR2 FQGNSA. The V and J ends lost 0 bases and 0 bases, in that order; junction bases with no gene match: 2. The CDR3 has 17 residues. The CDR3 sequence: CASSLAGTVSGANVLTF. For the CDR3, the DNA is TGTGCCAGCAGCTTAGCCGGGACAGTCTCTGGGGCCAACGTCCTGACTTTC.